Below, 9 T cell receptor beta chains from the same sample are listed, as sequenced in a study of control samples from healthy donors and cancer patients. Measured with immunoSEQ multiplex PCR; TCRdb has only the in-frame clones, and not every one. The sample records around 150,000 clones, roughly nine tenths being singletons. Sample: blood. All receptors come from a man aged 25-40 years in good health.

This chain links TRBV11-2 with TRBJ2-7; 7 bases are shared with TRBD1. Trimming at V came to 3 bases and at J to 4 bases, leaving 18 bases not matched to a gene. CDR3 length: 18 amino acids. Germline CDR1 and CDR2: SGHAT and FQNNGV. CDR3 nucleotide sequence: TGTGCCAGCAGCTTGTTCCCCAGGGGGAGTCGGACAGAGTACGAGCAGTACTTC. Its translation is CASSLFPRGSRTEYEQYF.

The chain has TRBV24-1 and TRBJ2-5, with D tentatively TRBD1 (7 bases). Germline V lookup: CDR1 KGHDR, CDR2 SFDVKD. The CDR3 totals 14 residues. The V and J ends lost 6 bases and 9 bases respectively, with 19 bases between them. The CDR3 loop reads CATSTRRDSWAQYF. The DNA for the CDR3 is TGTGCCACCAGTACCCGGAGGGACAGCTGGGCCCAGTACTTC.

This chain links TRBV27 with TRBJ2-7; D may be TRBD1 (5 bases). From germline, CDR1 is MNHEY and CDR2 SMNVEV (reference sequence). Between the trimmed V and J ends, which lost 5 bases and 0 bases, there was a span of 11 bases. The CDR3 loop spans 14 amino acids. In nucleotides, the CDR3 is TGTGCCAGCAGTATTCAGGGATTCTCCTACGAGCAGTACTTC. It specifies CASSIQGFSYEQYF.

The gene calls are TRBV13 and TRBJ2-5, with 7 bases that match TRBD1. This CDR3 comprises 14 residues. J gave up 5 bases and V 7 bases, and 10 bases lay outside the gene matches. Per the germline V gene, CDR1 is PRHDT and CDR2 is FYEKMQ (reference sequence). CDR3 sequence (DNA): TGTGCCAGCATCGAACAGGGGAGTGGGGAGACCCAGTACTTC. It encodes CASIEQGSGETQYF. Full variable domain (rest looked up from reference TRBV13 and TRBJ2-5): AAGVIQSPRHLIKEKRETATLKCYPIPRHDTVYWYQQGPGQDPQFLISFYEKMQSDKGSIPDRFSAQQFSDYHSELNMSSLELGDSALYFCASIEQGSGETQYFGPGTRLLVL.

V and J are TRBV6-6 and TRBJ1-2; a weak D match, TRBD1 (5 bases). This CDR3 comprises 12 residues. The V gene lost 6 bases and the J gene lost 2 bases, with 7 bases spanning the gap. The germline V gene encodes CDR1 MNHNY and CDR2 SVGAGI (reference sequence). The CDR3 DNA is TGTGCCAGCAGGGACACCAACTATGGCTACACCTTC. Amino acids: CASRDTNYGYTF.

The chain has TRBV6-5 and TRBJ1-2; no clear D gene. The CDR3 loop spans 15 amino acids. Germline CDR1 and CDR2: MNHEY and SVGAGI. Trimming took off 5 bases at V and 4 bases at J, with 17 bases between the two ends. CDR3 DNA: TGTGCCAGCAGTCGCTCGCGGGTGCCTCGCTATGGCTACACCTTC. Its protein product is CASSRSRVPRYGYTF.

The CDR3 region is CASSPEGDGKNTEAFF. CDR3 sequence (DNA): TGTGCCAGCAGTCCCGAAGGTGACGGAAAGAACACTGAAGCTTTCTTT. The chain uses TRBV6-2 or TRBV6-3 and TRBJ1-1; D is unclear. The CDR3 extends over 16 amino acids. V was trimmed by 5 bases and J by 1 base, leaving 17 bases between them. Germline V lookup: CDR1 MNHEY, CDR2 SVGEGT.

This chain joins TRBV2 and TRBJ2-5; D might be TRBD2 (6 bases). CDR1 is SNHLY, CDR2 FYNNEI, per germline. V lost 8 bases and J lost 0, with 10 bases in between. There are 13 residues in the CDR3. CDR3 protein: CASGGIHQETQYF. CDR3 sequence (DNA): TGTGCCAGCGGGGGGATACACCAAGAGACCCAGTACTTC.

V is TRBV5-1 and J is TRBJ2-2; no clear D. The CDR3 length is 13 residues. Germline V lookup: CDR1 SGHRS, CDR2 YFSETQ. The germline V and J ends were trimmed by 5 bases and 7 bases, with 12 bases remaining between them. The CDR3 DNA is TGCGCCAGCAGAATGGAATTCGGCGGGGAGCTGTTTTTT. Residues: CASRMEFGGELFF.